These 31 T cell receptor beta chains were sequenced from one sample in a study of siplizumab effects on memory and regulatory T cells (dated by TCRdb to the late 2010s). The method behind the library was the immunoSEQ multiplex PCR assay. Entries here come from immuneACCESS through TCRdb and include only in-frame sequences with V and J called. Some clones fail to appear in such tables; in the studies checked, an unresolved V gene covers under half of the shortfall, and the cause of the remainder is unknown. In this sample the table shows about 120,000 clones, roughly 94% of which occur a single time. The ten largest clones add up to around 1.7% of the sample. The specimen was non-Treg CD4+ T cells sorted from blood. The intended sense of this specimen's cell subset or site label: FACS-sorted unstimulated CD4+ non-regulatory T cells. Receptor source: a human donor in good health.

This chain connects TRBV27 to TRBJ1-3; 7 bases agree with TRBD1. In germline, CDR1 is MNHEY, CDR2 SMNVEV (reference sequence). With 4 bases clipped from V and 0 bases from J, the junction kept 15 bases outside the gene matches. There are 19 residues in the CDR3. CDR3 residues: CASSSPPTSDRTSGNTIYF. CDR3 in DNA: TGTGCCAGCAGTTCTCCCCCCACATCGGACAGGACCTCTGGAAACACCATATATTTT.

The chain has TRBV9 and TRBJ2-1; 7 bases line up with TRBD2. CDR3 size: 15 residues. The V gene end was trimmed by 3 bases and the J gene end by 7 bases; junction bases not matched to a gene: 10. CDR1 is SGDLS and CDR2 is YYNGEE in the germline V gene. For the CDR3, the DNA is TGTGCCAGCAGCGCCGGGGAGGGCCTGGGGAATGAGCAGTTCTTC. It codes for CASSAGEGLGNEQFF.

The V and J genes are TRBV21-1 and TRBJ1-1; the D segment call TRBD1 is taken from the table without a DNA check. TRBV21-1 is described as a pseudogene. The CDR3 sequence is 14 residues long. CDR3 sequence (DNA): TGTGCCAGCAGCAAAGACAGACTGAACACTGAAGCTTTCTTT. Protein: CASSKDRLNTEAFF.

The chain couples TRBV19 to TRBJ2-5; 8 bases align to TRBD2. The CDR3 covers 12 residues. CDR1 and CDR2 (germline): LNHDA, SQIVND (reference sequence). The J segment lost 9 bases and the V segment lost 6 bases, leaving 6 bases of the junction unmatched. CDR3 in DNA: TGTGCCAGTAGCCAACCGGGGGGGGCCCAGTACTTC. This encodes CASSQPGGAQYF.

The genes are TRBV6-1 and TRBJ1-3; D remains unclear. The germline gives CDR1 MNHNS, CDR2 SASEGT. V lost 7 bases, J lost 0 bases, and 10 bases lay in between. The CDR3 runs to 14 residues. The CDR3 coding sequence is TGTGCCAGCACGACGGGAAACTCTGGAAACACCATATATTTT. It translates to CASTTGNSGNTIYF.

This clone was counted a single time. This chain joins TRBV27 and TRBJ1-4, with TRBD1 matching over 9 bases. Germline V lookup: CDR1 MNHEY, CDR2 SMNVEV (reference sequence). The CDR3 consists of 15 residues. Trimming cost V 5 bases and J 10 bases; bases outside gene matches: 11. The CDR3 DNA reads TGTGCCAGCAGTACTTTCCGGGACAGGGCGGGAAAACTGTTTTTT. Translation gives CASSTFRDRAGKLFF.

The chain has TRBV25-1 and TRBJ2-6, with no clear D. The CDR3 has 13 amino acids. The germline V and J ends were trimmed by 6 bases and 0 bases, with 3 bases remaining between them. Germline V gene data show CDR1 as MGHDK and CDR2 as SYGVNS. CDR3 protein: CASRGSGANVLTF. CDR3 nucleotide sequence: TGTGCCAGCAGGGGCTCTGGGGCCAACGTCCTGACTTTC. Full variable domain (missing parts from reference TRBV25-1 and TRBJ2-6): EADIYQTPRYLVIGTGKKITLECSQTMGHDKMYWYQQDPGMELHLIHYSYGVNSTEKGDLSSESTVSRIRTEHFPLTLESARPSHTSQYLCASRGSGANVLTFGAGSRLTVL.

The count of this clone is one. This CDR3 reads CATSRRDGMRGYTF. CDR3 coding DNA: TGTGCCACCAGCCGTCGGGACGGCATGCGGGGCTACACCTTC. The chain recombines TRBV15 with TRBJ1-2; a weak D match, TRBD1 (5 bases). The CDR3 has 14 residues. CDR1 is LNHNV and CDR2 is YYDKDF in the germline V gene (reference sequence). V was shortened by 5 bases and J by 8 bases, with 18 bases between the two germline ends.

The chain combines TRBV5-1 with TRBJ2-7, with 9 bases lining up with TRBD2. V gave up 5 bases and J gave up 5 bases; unmatched junction bases: 8. This CDR3 contains 14 residues. Germline lookup yields CDR1 SGHRS and CDR2 YFSETQ. The CDR3 coding sequence is TGCGCCAGCAGTCCCTCCCAGCGGGGGGACGAGCAGTACTTC. Encoded protein: CASSPSQRGDEQYF.

V usage is TRBV5-6 and J usage is TRBJ2-7; 9 bases align to TRBD2. This CDR3 is built from 16 residues. Germline CDR1 and CDR2: SGHDT and YYEEEE. The V segment lost 4 bases and the J segment 7 bases; nucleotides outside the gene matches: 15. The CDR3 reads CASSPTIRAGGTEQYF. Here the CDR3 DNA reads TGTGCCAGCAGCCCGACGATACGAGCGGGAGGCACAGAGCAGTACTTC.

A word on this clone: Germline is not matched at one junction end, which may reflect a read error. The chain is built from TRBV29-1 and TRBJ2-5, with a weak D call TRBD1 (5 bases). The CDR3 spans 13 residues. Germline CDR1 reads SQVTM; CDR2 reads ANQGSEA. The CDR3 loop reads CSVLRQPQGTQYF. CDR3 nucleotides: TGCAGCGTCCTCCGACAGCCCCAAGGGACCCAGTACTTC. Looking up the rest from reference TRBV29-1 and TRBJ2-5 gives the full variable domain: SAVISQKPSRDICQRGTSLTIQCQVDSQVTMMFWYRQQPGQSLTLIATANQGSEATYESGFVIDKFPISRPNLTFSTLTVSNMSPEDSSIYLCSVLRQPQGTQYFGPGTRLLVL.

This rearrangement joins TRBV7-9 to TRBJ2-6, with D perhaps TRBD1 or TRBD2 (6 bases each). CDR1 is SEHNR, CDR2 FQNEAQ, per germline (reference sequence). Trimming stripped 5 bases from V and 3 bases from J, with 11 bases between. The CDR3 totals 15 residues. CDR3 bases: TGTGCCAGCAGCATGGGGGGCAATGGGGCCAACGTCCTGACTTTC. Translated, it gives CASSMGGNGANVLTF.

The chain recombines TRBV19 with TRBJ2-7, with 14 bases that match TRBD2. The CDR3 totals 15 residues. The junction had 5 bases not matched to a gene; V was cut back by 7 bases and J by 3 bases. Germline loops: CDR1 LNHDA, CDR2 SQIVND (reference sequence). As DNA, the CDR3 is TGTGCCAGTAAAACGACTAGCGGGAGGGGCTACGAGCAGTACTTC. It specifies CASKTTSGRGYEQYF.

The V and J genes are TRBV7-9 and TRBJ2-2; D is undetermined. V was shortened by 1 base and J by 4 bases, with 7 bases between the two germline ends. Germline loops: CDR1 SEHNR, CDR2 FQNEAQ (reference sequence). The CDR3 runs to 14 residues. The CDR3 loop is CASSLVGFTGELFF. The CDR3 nucleotides are TGTGCCAGCAGCTTAGTCGGGTTCACCGGGGAGCTGTTTTTT.

This chain connects TRBV19 to TRBJ2-5; possibly TRBD1 or TRBD2 for D (7 bases each). Trimming cost V 5 bases and J 5 bases, with 18 bases left between them. The CDR3 contains 15 residues. Germline loops: CDR1 LNHDA, CDR2 SQIVND (reference sequence). CDR3 sequence reads: CASSVGRGGGETQYF. CDR3 nucleotides: TGTGCCAGTAGTGTCGGCAGGGGGGGAGGGGAGACCCAGTACTTC.

The V call is TRBV19, the J call TRBJ1-1, with D unclear. From germline, CDR1 is LNHDA and CDR2 SQIVND (reference sequence). V dropped 5 bases and J dropped 2 bases, with 9 bases sitting between them. This CDR3 spans 13 amino acids. CDR3: CASSGPANTEAFF. For the CDR3, the DNA is TGTGCCAGTAGTGGTCCGGCCAACACTGAAGCTTTCTTT.

This clone has just one count. The chain has TRBV7-9 and TRBJ2-5; D call uncertain. Germline V gene data show CDR1 as SEHNR and CDR2 as FQNEAQ (reference sequence). V was cut by 1 base and J by 4 bases, with 10 bases left in between. This CDR3 has 14 residues. The CDR3 protein is CASSLVSDLETQYF. The DNA for the CDR3 is TGTGCCAGCAGCTTAGTCAGCGATCTAGAGACCCAGTACTTC. The full variable domain, its missing parts supplied by reference TRBV7-9 and TRBJ2-5, is DTGVSQNPRHKITKRGQNVTFRCDPISEHNRLYWYRQTLGQGPEFLTYFQNEAQLEKSRLLSDRFSAERPKGSFSTLEIQRTEQGDSAMYLCASSLVSDLETQYFGPGTRLLVL.

The chain recombines TRBV5-1 with TRBJ2-2, with 16 bases identical to TRBD2. The trim removed 4 bases at V and 7 bases at J, leaving 7 bases unmatched. The germline V gene encodes CDR1 SGHRS and CDR2 YFSETQ. The CDR3 consists of 17 residues. The chain's CDR3 is CASSLGLAGGPNGELFF. The CDR3 DNA reads TGCGCCAGCAGCCTGGGACTAGCGGGAGGGCCAAACGGGGAGCTGTTTTTT.

The rearrangement joins TRBV2 to TRBJ1-2, with 8 nucleotides matching TRBD1. Germline V gene sequence: CDR1 SNHLY, CDR2 FYNNEI. Losses at the gene ends were 4 bases for V and 2 bases for J; bases not matched to a gene: 3. The CDR3 has 14 residues. The chain's CDR3 is CASSAAGGNYGYTF. The DNA for the CDR3 is TGTGCCAGCAGTGCCGCAGGGGGCAACTATGGCTACACCTTC.

In this sample, this clone turned up once. The chain is built from TRBV20-1 and TRBJ2-3, with D unclear. Germline CDR1 reads DFQATT; CDR2 reads SNEGSKA (reference sequence). V lost 6 bases to trimming and J lost 6 bases, with 10 bases between them. CDR3 length equals 11 residues. CDR3 sequence (DNA): TGCAGTGCGCGACTCGGGGATACGCAGTATTTT. Translated: CSARLGDTQYF.

To note about this clone: Additional DNA sequences in this sample encode the identical CDR3. The chain uses TRBV6-6 and TRBJ1-2, with 8 bases lining up with TRBD1. Trimming cost V 6 bases and J 4 bases; bases outside gene matches: 10. Germline V gives CDR1 MNHNY, CDR2 SVGAGI (reference sequence). This CDR3 has 15 amino acids. CDR3: CASSFDRGVSYGYTF. The CDR3 DNA reads as TGTGCCAGCAGCTTCGACAGGGGTGTAAGCTATGGCTACACCTTC.

The chain carries TRBV29-1 and TRBJ1-3; D is uncertain. This CDR3 has 13 amino acids. The V end was cut by 3 bases, the J end by 11 bases, with 17 bases between. Per germline, CDR1 SQVTM and CDR2 ANQGSEA. The CDR3 DNA sequence: TGCAGCGTTGATGTACGGGCCCCAAGGGCCATATATTTT. It yields the protein CSVDVRAPRAIYF.

The chain is built from TRBV7-2 and TRBJ1-2; D ambiguous. CDR1 is SGHTA and CDR2 is FQGNSA in the germline V gene. The germline V and J ends were trimmed by 1 base and 2 bases, with 11 bases remaining between them. The CDR3 totals 15 residues. The CDR3 sequence: CASSLVVGENYGYTF. The CDR3, as DNA: TGTGCCAGCAGCTTAGTAGTTGGGGAGAACTATGGCTACACCTTC.

The chain links TRBV10-3 to TRBJ1-2, with a possible D match to TRBD1 (6 bases). V was cut by 9 bases and J by 0 bases, with 11 bases left in between. Germline lookup yields CDR1 ENHRY and CDR2 SYGVKD. The CDR3 extends over 13 amino acids. CDR3 region: CAIRQDSNYGYTF. The CDR3 bases are TGTGCCATAAGACAGGACTCTAACTATGGCTACACCTTC.

CDR3 region: CASSLARVQGETQYF. CDR3 sequence (DNA): TGTGCCAGCAGCTTGGCCCGGGTCCAGGGGGAGACCCAGTACTTC. The V call is TRBV5-8, the J call TRBJ2-5; D might be TRBD1 (6 bases). Germline V gene lookup returns CDR1 SGHTS and CDR2 YDEGEE. V was clipped by 0 bases and J by 5 bases, with 14 bases between them. The CDR3 runs 15 residues.

The chain links TRBV2 to TRBJ1-3; D remains ambiguous. V was cut by 1 base and J by 1 base, with 2 bases left in between. The CDR3 is made up of 13 amino acids. Germline CDR1 SNHLY, CDR2 FYNNEI. CDR3 residues: CASSEESGNTIYF. CDR3 nucleotides: TGTGCCAGCAGTGAAGAGTCTGGAAACACCATATATTTT.

This chain links TRBV11-2 with TRBJ1-5; 7 positions agree with TRBD1. Germline assignment: CDR1 SGHAT and CDR2 FQNNGV. V shed 4 bases, J shed 7 bases, and the junction held 7 bases outside the gene matches. The CDR3 has 14 residues. The CDR3 protein is CASSSDRAGQPQHF. In nucleotides, the CDR3 is TGTGCCAGCAGCTCCGACAGGGCGGGACAGCCCCAGCATTTT. The full variable domain, its missing parts supplied by reference TRBV11-2 and TRBJ1-5, is EAGVAQSPRYKIIEKRQSVAFWCNPISGHATLYWYQQILGQGPKLLIQFQNNGVVDDSQLPKDRFSAERLKGVDSTLKIQPAKLEDSAVYLCASSSDRAGQPQHFGDGTRLSIL.

A single count supports this clone. This chain links TRBV10-2 with TRBJ2-7; 11 nucleotides agree with TRBD2. CDR1 WSHSY and CDR2 SAAADI come from the germline V gene. This CDR3 is 14 amino acids long. V trimming: 5 bases; J trimming: 6 bases; junction bases outside the gene matches: 6. CDR3 nucleotides: TGCGCCAGCAGTTTACTAGCGGGAGTTCTCGAGCAGTACTTC. Its translation: CASSLLAGVLEQYF.

The chain joins TRBV6-1 to TRBJ2-3; D gene uncertain. The germline CDR1 and CDR2 sequences are MNHNS and SASEGT. The germline V and J ends were trimmed by 6 bases and 5 bases, with 9 bases remaining between them. CDR3 length equals 12 residues. The CDR3 sequence: CASSRTRDTQYF. The CDR3 DNA follows: TGTGCCAGCAGCAGGACGCGAGATACGCAGTATTTT.

The V and J genes are TRBV4-1 and TRBJ1-6; D not certain. CDR1 is MGHRA, CDR2 YSYEKL, per germline. This CDR3 is 15 amino acids long. V lost 0 bases to trimming and J lost 8 bases, with 11 bases between them. The CDR3 DNA sequence: TGCGCCAGCAGCCAAGAAGGAGGAAGGGATTCACCCCTCCACTTT. It yields the protein CASSQEGGRDSPLHF.

V usage is TRBV6-5 and J usage is TRBJ2-2; D is possibly TRBD1 (5 bases). This CDR3 has 13 residues. Between the trimmed V and J ends, which lost 5 bases and 2 bases, there was a span of 6 bases. Germline V gene lookup returns CDR1 MNHEY and CDR2 SVGAGI. CDR3 protein: CASSRGNTGELFF. The DNA of the CDR3 is TGTGCCAGCAGTAGGGGTAACACCGGGGAGCTGTTTTTT.